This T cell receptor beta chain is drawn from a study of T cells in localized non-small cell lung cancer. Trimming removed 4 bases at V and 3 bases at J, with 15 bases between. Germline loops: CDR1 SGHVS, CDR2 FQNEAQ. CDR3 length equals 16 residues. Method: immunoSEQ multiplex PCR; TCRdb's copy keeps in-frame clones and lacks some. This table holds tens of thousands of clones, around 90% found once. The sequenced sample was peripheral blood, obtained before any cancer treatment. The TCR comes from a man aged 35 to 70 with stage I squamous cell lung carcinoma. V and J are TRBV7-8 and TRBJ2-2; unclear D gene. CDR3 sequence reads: CASSSGFGSDTGELFF. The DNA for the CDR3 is TGTGCCAGCAGCTCCGGATTCGGGTCGGACACCGGGGAGCTGTTTTTT.